What follows is one T cell receptor (beta chain) and its context. This CDR3 region has 16 residues. The germline gives CDR1 SNHLY, CDR2 FYNNEI. Trimming removed 4 bases from V and 3 bases from J, with 18 bases in between. Naive CD8 cells lacked CD45RO, underwent positive selection for CCR7 and left out terminally differentiated effector memory CD45RA+ cells. Generated by immunoSEQ multiplex PCR, the TCRdb table keeps only in-frame clones and is missing some. The table includes around 2,000,000 clones, approximately 94% detected once. The sample belongs to a study of shared clonotypes between healthy human individuals.

The chain links TRBV2 to TRBJ1-1, with D unclear. The sequence was obtained from a man aged 18 to 30 in good health. Sequencing was performed on naive CD8+ T cells sorted from blood. The chain's CDR3 is CASSVWPQKQDTEAFF. As DNA, the CDR3 is TGTGCCAGCAGTGTGTGGCCGCAAAAACAAGACACTGAAGCTTTCTTT.